This section outlines one T cell receptor (beta chain) sequence together with its context. Its antigen is not identified. This entry is derived from a study of cytomegalovirus exposure and HLA in healthy donors. Findings of the study overall: A classifier reportedly called cytomegalovirus status with high sensitivity and specificity. Among the CMV-associated chains, three were confirmed in vitro as specific for CMV antigens. Rarity characterized most TCR sequences, yet some public TCRs appeared in many donors.

Looked up from germline, CDR1 is MNHNS and CDR2 is SASEGT. V lost 9 bases to trimming and J lost 7 bases; unmatched junction nucleotides: 8. The CDR3 covers 13 residues. The donors were members of the roughly 120-subject validation cohort (separate from the roughly 670-subject first cohort). Some clones are missing from TCRdb's copy, which holds only in-frame ones; the method was immunoSEQ multiplex PCR. In the table there are tens of thousands of clones, about 90% of which are singletons. This TCR derives from a woman between 18 and 29 years old in good health and CMV-seronegative. Input material: PBMCs. The chain links TRBV6-1 to TRBJ1-4; 7 nucleotides match TRBD1. The CDR3 nucleotides are TGTGCCAGTACGACAGGGCGGGTTGAAAAACTGTTTTTT. Protein: CASTTGRVEKLFF.